Detailed here is one TCR beta chain. Its antigen remains unidentified. These data belong to a study of cytomegalovirus exposure and HLA in healthy donors. Points from the study as a whole: Highest at DRB1 and lowest at HLA-C, TCR association rates differed among HLA loci in a later analysis. Specificity for CMV antigens was confirmed in vitro for a few of the CMV-associated chains. Presence/absence analyses rested on an assumption that sequencing depth was roughly uniform across donors.

CDR3 length: 16 amino acids. Deletions cut 6 bases from V and 3 bases from J, with 21 bases between. Germline-derived CDR1 and CDR2 are SGHRS and YFSETQ. PCR involved 60 Vbeta and 13 Jbeta primers. Measured with immunoSEQ multiplex PCR; TCRdb has only the in-frame clones, and not every one. This repertoire shows 170,000 or so clones, around 80% found once; its top ten account for approximately 13%. The receptor's source is a woman in her fifties or sixties in good health and CMV-seropositive. The V call is TRBV5-1, the J call TRBJ1-1; D ambiguous. Material: PBMCs. The CDR3: CASTLGRVGGDTEAFF. CDR3 DNA: TGCGCCAGCACGTTAGGGCGGGTCGGAGGTGACACTGAAGCTTTCTTT.